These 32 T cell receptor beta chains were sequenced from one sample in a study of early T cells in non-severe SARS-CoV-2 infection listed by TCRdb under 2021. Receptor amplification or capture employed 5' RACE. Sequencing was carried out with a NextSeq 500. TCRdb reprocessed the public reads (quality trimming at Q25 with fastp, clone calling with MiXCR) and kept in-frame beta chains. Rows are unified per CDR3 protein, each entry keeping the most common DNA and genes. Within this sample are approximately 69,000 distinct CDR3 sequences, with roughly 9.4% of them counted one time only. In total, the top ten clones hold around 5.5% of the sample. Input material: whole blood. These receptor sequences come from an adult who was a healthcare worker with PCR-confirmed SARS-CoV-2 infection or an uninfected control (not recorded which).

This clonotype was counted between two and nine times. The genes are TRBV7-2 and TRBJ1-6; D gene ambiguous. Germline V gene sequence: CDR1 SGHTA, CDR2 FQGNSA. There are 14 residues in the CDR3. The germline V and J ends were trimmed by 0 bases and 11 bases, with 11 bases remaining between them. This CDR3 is CASSLAKAEAPLHF. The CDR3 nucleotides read TGTGCCAGCAGCTTAGCGAAGGCTGAGGCACCCCTCCACTTT.

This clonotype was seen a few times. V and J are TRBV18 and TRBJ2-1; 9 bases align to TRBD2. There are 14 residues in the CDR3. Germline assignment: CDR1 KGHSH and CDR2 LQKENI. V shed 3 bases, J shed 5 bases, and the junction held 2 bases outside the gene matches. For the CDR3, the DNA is TGTGCCAGCTCACCCGCGGGAGGGGACAATGAGCAGTTCTTC. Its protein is CASSPAGGDNEQFF.

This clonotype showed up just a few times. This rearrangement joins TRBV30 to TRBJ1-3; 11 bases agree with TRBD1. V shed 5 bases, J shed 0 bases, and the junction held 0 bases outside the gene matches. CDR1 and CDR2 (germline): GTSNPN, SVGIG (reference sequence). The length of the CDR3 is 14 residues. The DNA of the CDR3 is TGTGCCTGGGGGACAGGGGGCTCTGGAAACACCATATATTTT. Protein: CAWGTGGSGNTIYF.

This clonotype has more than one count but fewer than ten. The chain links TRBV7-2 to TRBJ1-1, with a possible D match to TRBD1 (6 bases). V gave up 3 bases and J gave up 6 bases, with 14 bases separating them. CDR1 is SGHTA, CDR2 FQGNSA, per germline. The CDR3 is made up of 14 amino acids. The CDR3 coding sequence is TGTGCCAGCAGCTTTCGACGGGAGGGGGCTGAAGCTTTCTTT. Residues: CASSFRREGAEAFF.

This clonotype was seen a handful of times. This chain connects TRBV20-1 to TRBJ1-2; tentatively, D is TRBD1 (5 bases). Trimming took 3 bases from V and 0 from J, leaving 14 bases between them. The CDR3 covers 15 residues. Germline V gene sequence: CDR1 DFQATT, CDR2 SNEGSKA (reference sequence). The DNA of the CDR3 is TGCAGTGCTAGTGGGGCCGGGGGTGCTAACTATGGCTACACCTTC. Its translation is CSASGAGGANYGYTF.

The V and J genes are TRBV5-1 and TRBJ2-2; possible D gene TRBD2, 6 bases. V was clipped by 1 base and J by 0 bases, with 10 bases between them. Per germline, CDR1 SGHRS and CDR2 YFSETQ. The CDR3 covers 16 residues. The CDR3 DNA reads TGCGCCAGCAGCTTGTCGGCTAGCGCGAACACCGGGGAGCTGTTTTTT. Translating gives CASSLSASANTGELFF.

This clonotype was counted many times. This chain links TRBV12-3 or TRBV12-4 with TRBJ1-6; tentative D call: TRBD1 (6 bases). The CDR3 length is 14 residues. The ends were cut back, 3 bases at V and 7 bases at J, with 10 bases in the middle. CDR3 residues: CASSFTGKNSPLHF. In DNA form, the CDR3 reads TGTGCCAGCAGTTTTACAGGGAAGAATTCACCCCTCCACTTT.

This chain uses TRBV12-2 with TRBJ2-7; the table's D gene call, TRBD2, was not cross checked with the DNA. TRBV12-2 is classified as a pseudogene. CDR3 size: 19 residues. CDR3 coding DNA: TGTGCAAGTCGCTTAAACGGGGGCTTTTGGACTAGCGGACCCTACGAGCAGTACTTC. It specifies CASRLNGGFWTSGPYEQYF.

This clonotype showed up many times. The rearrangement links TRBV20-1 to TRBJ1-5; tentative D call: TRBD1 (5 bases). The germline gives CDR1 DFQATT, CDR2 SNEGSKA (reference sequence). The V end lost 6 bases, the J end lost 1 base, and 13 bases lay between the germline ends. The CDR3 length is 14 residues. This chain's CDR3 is CSAPREGSNQPQHF. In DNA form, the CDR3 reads TGCAGTGCCCCCCGGGAGGGGAGCAATCAGCCCCAGCATTTT.

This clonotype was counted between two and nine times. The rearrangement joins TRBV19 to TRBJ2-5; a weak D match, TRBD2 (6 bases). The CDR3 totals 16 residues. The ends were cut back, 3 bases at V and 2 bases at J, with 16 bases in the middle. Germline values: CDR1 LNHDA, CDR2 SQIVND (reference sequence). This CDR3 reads CASSIQTPGLQETQYF. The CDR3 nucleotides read TGTGCCAGTAGTATTCAAACCCCGGGACTTCAAGAGACCCAGTACTTC.

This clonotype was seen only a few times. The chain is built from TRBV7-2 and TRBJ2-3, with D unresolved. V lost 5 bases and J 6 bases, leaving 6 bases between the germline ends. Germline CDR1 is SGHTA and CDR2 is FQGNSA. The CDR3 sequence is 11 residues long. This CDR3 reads CASSAADTQYF. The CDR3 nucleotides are TGTGCCAGCAGCGCCGCCGATACGCAGTATTTT.

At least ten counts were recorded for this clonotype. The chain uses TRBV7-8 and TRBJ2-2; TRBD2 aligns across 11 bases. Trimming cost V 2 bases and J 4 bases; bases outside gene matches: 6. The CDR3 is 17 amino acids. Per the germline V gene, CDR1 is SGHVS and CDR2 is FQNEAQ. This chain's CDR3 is CASSLSSGRGSTGELFF. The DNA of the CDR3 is TGTGCCAGCAGCTTAAGTAGCGGGAGGGGAAGCACCGGGGAGCTGTTTTTT.

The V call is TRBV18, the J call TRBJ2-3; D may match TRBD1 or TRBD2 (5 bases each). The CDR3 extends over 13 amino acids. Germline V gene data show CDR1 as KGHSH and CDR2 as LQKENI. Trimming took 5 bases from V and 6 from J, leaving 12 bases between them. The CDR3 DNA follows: TGTGCCAGCTCATCGGGACCCTCGGATACGCAGTATTTT. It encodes CASSSGPSDTQYF.

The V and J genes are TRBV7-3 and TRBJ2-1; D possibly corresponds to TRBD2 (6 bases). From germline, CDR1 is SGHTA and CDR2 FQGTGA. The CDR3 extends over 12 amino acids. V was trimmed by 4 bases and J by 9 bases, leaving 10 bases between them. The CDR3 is CASSSEGAEQFF. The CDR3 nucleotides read TGTGCCAGCAGCTCGGAGGGAGCTGAGCAGTTCTTC.

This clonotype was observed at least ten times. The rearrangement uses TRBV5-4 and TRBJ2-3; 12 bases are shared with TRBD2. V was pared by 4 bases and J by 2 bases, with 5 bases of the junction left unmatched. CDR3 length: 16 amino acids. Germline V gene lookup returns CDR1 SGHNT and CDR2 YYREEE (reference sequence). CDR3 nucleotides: TGTGCCAGCAGCCCCGGGACTAGCGGGTCCACAGATACGCAGTATTTT. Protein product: CASSPGTSGSTDTQYF.

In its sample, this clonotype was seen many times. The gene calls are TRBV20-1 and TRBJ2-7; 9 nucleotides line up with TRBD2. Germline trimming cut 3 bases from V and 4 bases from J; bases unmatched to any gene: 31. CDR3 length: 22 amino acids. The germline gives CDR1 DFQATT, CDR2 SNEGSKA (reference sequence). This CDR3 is CSASHTGGRVANFRSMGYEQYF. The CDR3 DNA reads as TGCAGTGCTAGCCATACGGGCGGGAGGGTAGCCAATTTTCGGTCCATGGGGTACGAGCAGTACTTC.

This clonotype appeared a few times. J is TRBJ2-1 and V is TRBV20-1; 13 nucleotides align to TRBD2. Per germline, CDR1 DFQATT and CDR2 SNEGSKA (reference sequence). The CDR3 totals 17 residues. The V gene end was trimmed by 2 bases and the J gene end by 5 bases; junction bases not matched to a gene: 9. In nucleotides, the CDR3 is TGCAGTGCTAGATCTGGACTAGCGGGAGTGCGGAACAATGAGCAGTTCTTC. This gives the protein CSARSGLAGVRNNEQFF.

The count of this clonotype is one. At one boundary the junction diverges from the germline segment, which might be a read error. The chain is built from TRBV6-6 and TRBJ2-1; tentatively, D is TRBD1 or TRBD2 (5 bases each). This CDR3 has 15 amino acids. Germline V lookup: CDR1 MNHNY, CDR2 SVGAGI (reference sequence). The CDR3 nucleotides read TGTGTCAGCAGATCCCCCGGGGCGGACTACAATGAGCAGTTCTTC. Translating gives CVSRSPGADYNEQFF.

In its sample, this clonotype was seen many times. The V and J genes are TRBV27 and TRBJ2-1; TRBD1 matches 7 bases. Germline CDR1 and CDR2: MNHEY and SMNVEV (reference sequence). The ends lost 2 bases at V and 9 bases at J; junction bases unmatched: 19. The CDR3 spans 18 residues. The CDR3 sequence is CASSLPGIYRGSPVEQFF. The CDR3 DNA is TGTGCCAGCAGTTTACCTGGCATATACAGGGGTTCCCCGGTTGAGCAGTTCTTC.

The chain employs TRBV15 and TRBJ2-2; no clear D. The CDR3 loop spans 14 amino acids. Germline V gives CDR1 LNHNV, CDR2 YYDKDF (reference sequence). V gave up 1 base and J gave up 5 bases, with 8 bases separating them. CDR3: CATSRVGYTGELFF. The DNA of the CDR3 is TGTGCCACCAGCAGAGTTGGGTATACCGGGGAGCTGTTTTTT.

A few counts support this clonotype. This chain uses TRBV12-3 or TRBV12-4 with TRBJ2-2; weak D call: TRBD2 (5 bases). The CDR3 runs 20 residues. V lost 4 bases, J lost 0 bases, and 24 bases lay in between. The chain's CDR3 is CASSSRQAFIGGANTGELFF. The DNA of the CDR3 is TGTGCCAGCAGTTCCCGTCAGGCCTTTATAGGAGGCGCGAACACCGGGGAGCTGTTTTTT.

The CDR3 DNA reads TGTGCCAGTAGATGGGGTTCGAACACCGGGGAGCTGTTTTTT. Translating gives CASRWGSNTGELFF. This rearrangement joins TRBV19 to TRBJ2-2, with no clear D. CDR1 and CDR2 from the germline V gene are LNHDA and SQIVND (reference sequence). Trimming took off 6 bases at V and 0 bases at J, with 8 bases between the two ends. The CDR3 length is 14 residues. The entire variable domain, with the rest obtained from reference TRBV19 and TRBJ2-2, is as follows: DGGITQSPKYLFRKEGQNVTLSCEQNLNHDAMYWYRQDPGQGLRLIYYSQIVNDFQKGDIAEGYSVSREKKESFPLTVTSAQKNPTAFYLCASRWGSNTGELFFGEGSRLTVL.

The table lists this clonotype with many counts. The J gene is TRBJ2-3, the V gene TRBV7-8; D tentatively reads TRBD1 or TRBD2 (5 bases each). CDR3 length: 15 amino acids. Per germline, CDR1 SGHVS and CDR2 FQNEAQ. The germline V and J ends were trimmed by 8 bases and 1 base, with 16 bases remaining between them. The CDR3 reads CASGGRNVRTDTQYF. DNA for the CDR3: TGTGCCAGCGGGGGTCGGAATGTGCGCACAGATACGCAGTATTTT.

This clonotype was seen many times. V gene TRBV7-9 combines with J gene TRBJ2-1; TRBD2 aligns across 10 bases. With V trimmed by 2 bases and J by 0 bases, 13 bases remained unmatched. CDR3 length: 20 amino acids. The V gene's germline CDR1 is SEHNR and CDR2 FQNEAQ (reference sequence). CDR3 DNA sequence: TGTGCCAGCAGCTTACCTCGGGAAAGCGGGGGGGCCCTCTCCTACAATGAGCAGTTCTTC. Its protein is CASSLPRESGGALSYNEQFF.

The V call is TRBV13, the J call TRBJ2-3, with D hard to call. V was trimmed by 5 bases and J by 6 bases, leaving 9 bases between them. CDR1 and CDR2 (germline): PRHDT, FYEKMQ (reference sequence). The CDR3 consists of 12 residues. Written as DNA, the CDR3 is TGTGCCAGCAGCACGGGCCCCGATACGCAGTATTTT. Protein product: CASSTGPDTQYF.

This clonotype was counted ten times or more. DNA of the CDR3: TGTGCCAGCAGTCCTGACAGGGAGTATGGCTACACCTTC. It translates to CASSPDREYGYTF. V and J are TRBV6-6 and TRBJ1-2, with 7 bases matching TRBD1. V shed 5 bases, J shed 5 bases, and the junction held 5 bases outside the gene matches. The CDR3 loop spans 13 amino acids. Germline V gene lookup returns CDR1 MNHNY and CDR2 SVGAGI (reference sequence).

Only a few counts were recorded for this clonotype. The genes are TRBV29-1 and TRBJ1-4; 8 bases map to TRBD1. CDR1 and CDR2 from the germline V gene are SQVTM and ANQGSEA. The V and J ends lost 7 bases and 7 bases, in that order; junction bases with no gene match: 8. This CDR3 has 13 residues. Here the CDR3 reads CSAFSGTGEKLFF. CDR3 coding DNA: TGCAGCGCCTTCTCCGGGACAGGTGAAAAACTGTTTTTT.

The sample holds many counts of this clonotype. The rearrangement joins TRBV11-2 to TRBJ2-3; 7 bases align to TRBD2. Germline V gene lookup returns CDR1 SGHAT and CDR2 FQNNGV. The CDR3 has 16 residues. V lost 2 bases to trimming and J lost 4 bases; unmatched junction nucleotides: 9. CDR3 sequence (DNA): TGTGCCAGCAGCTTATCGGGGGGTAGTGTCGCAGATACGCAGTATTTT. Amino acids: CASSLSGGSVADTQYF.

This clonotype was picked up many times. CDR3 loop: CASGQSGNYGYTF. In DNA form, the CDR3 reads TGTGCTAGTGGTCAGTCCGGGAACTATGGCTACACCTTC. The V and J genes are TRBV12-5 and TRBJ1-2; D unresolved. This CDR3 region has 13 residues. CDR1 is LGHNT and CDR2 is FRNRAP in the germline V gene. V was shortened by 5 bases and J by 2 bases, with 9 bases between the two germline ends.

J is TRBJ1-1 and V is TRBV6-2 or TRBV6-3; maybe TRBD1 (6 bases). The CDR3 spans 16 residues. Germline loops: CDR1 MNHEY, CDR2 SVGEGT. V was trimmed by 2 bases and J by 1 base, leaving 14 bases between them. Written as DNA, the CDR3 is TGTGCCAGCAGTTACCTTCAGGGGACCACGAACACTGAAGCTTTCTTT. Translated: CASSYLQGTTNTEAFF.

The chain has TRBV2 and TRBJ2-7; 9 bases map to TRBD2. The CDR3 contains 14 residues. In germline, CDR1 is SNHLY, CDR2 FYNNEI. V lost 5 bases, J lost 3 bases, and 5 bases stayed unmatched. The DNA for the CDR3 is TGTGCCAGCAGTATCACTAGCGGGTACTACGAGCAGTACTTC. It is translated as CASSITSGYYEQYF.

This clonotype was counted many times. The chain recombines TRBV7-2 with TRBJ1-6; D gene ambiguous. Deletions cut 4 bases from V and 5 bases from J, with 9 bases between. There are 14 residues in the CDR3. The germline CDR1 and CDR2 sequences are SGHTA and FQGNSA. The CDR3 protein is CASSSRHDNSPLHF. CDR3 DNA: TGTGCCAGCAGCTCCAGACACGATAATTCACCCCTCCACTTT.